Sequencing of this T cell receptor beta chain was carried out in a study of T cells in Graves' hyperthyroidism and ophthalmopathy. Study context: Before any treatment, at initial diagnosis, peripheral blood was collected.

In regard to this clonotype: Its antigen is still unknown.

Stable Graves' hyperthyroidism denoted no ophthalmopathy progression over 18 months. Germline V CDR1 and CDR2: MGHRA, YSYEKL. The CDR3 is 15 residues long. Trimming pared 0 bases from V and 7 bases from J, leaving 16 bases between. Study-wide results and caveats: Blood held most thyroid clonotypes expanded above 0.001 frequency.

TCR beta CDR3 regions were amplified from RNA. The primer set for the first-round RT-PCR of the TCR CDR3 was HTBI. MiXCR, applied by TCRdb to the multiplex PCR reads, yields one record per CDR3 protein. The table lists around 600,000 distinct CDR3 sequences, 15% to 19% of them singletons. The gene calls are TRBV4-1 and TRBJ2-7; TRBD2 is a possible D gene (5 bases). Input material: blood. This receptor was taken from a woman between 25 and 40 years old with Graves' hyperthyroidism. The CDR3 coding sequence is TGCGCCAGCAGCCAAGATAACGCGGGCCTGAGGGAGCAGTACTTC. Encoded protein: CASSQDNAGLREQYF.